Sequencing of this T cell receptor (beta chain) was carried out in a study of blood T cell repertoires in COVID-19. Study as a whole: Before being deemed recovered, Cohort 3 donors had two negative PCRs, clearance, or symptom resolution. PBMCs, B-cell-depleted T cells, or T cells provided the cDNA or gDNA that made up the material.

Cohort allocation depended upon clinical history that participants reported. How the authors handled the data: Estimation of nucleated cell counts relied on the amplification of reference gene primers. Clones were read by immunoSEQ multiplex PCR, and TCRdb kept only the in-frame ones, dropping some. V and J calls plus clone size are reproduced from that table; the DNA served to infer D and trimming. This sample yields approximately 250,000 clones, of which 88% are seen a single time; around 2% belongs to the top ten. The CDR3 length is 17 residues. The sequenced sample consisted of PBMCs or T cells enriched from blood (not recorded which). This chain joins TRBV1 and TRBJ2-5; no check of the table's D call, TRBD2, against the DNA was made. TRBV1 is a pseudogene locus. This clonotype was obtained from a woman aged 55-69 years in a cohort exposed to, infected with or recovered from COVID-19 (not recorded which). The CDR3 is CTSMGTSPTAPQETQYF. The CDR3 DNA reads TGCACCAGCATGGGGACTAGTCCAACTGCGCCACAAGAGACCCAGTACTTC.